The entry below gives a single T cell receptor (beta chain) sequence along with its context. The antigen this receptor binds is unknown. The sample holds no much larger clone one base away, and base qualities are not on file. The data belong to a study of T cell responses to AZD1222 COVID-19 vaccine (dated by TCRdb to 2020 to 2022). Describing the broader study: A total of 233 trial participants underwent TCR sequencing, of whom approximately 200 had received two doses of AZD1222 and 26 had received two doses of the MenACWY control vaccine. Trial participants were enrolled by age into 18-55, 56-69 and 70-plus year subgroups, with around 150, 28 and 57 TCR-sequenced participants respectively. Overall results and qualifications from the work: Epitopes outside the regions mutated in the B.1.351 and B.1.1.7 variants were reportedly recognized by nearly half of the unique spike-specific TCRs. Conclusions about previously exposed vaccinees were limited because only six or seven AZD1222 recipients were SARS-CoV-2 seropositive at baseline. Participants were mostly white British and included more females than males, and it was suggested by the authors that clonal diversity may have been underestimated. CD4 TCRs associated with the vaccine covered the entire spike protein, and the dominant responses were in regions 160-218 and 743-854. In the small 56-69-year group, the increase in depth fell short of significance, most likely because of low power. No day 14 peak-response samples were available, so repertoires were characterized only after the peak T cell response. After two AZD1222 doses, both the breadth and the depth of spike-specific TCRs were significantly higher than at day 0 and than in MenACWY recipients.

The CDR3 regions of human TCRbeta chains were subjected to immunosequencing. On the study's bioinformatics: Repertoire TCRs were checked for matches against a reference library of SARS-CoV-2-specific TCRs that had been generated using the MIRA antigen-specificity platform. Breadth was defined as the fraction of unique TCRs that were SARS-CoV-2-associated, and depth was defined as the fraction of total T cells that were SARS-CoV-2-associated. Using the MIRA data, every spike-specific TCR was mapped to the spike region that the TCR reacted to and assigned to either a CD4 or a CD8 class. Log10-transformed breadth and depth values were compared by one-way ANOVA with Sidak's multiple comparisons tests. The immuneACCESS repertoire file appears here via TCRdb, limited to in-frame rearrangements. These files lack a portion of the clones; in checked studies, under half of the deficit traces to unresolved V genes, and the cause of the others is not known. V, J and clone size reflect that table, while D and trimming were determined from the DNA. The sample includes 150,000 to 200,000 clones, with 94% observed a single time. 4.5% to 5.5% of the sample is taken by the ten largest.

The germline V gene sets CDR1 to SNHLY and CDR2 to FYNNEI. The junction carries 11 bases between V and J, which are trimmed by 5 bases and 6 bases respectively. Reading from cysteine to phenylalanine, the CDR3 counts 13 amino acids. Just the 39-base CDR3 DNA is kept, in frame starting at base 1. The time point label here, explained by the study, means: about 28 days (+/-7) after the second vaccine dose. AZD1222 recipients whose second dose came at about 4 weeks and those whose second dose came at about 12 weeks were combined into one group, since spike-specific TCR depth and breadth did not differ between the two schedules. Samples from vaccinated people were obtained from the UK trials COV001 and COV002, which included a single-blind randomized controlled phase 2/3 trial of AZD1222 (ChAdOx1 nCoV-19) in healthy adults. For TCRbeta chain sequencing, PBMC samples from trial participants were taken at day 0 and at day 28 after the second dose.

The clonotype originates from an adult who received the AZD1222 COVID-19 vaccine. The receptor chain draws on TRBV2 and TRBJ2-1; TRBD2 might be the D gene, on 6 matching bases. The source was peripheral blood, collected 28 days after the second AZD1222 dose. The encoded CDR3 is CASSLRDLNEQFF. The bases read TGTGCCAGCAGTCTGCGGGACCTCAATGAGCAGTTCTTC.